The rows below give T cell receptor beta chains drawn from one sample of a study of blood T cell repertoires in COVID-19. This table comes from immunoSEQ multiplex PCR, and its TCRdb copy is limited to in-frame clones, with some not included. The data show approximately 330,000 clones, with over 80% seen just once and 7.5% to 10% held by the top ten. Sequenced: peripheral blood. Receptors were obtained from a man aged 25 to 40 with COVID-19, enrolled during active disease. CDR3s include the opening cysteine and the closing phenylalanine or tryptophan. D genes are given only for firm matches. Clone sizes are given selectively: once, few, many, or a class where the clone is expanded.

d_call,clone_size,j_call,v_call,cdr3_nt,cdr3_aa
TRBD1,.,TRBJ1-4,TRBV28,TGTGCCAGCACCTACGCAGGGGGTGAAAAACTGTTTTTT,CASTYAGGEKLFF
.,.,TRBJ2-7,TRBV12-5,TGTGCTAGTGGCCGCACCCCCGGCTCCTACGAGCAGTACTTC,CASGRTPGSYEQYF
TRBD2,.,TRBJ2-3,TRBV2,TGTGCCAGTCTAGCGGGCGGAGATACGCAGTATTTT,CASLAGGDTQYF
TRBD1,.,TRBJ2-1,TRBV5-1,TGCGCCAGCAGCTTAGGGACAGAGTTCGTAGATGAGCAGTTCTTC,CASSLGTEFVDEQFF
.,.,TRBJ1-4,TRBV10-3,TGTGCCTCCGCGATACAGGGAAGTGAAAAACTGTTTTTT,CASAIQGSEKLFF
.,.,TRBJ1-6,TRBV27,TGTGCCAGCAGTTTCGGGAGCTCCTATAATTCACCCCTCCACTTT,CASSFGSSYNSPLHF
.,.,TRBJ1-3,TRBV9,TGTGCCAGCAGCCTCTCAGGGGAGCACGGAAACACCATATATTTT,CASSLSGEHGNTIYF
TRBD2,once,TRBJ2-2,TRBV29-1,TGCAGCGTCCTCCGCTTGACTAGCGGGAGGAGAAACACCGGGGAGCTGTTTTTT,CSVLRLTSGRRNTGELFF
TRBD1,once,TRBJ2-7,TRBV4-3,TGCGCCAGCAGCCCCACCAGGGGGCCCAACGAGCAGTACTTC,CASSPTRGPNEQYF
TRBD2,.,TRBJ2-7,TRBV10-3,TGTGCCATCCGAGGCGGGGGTTCCTACGAGCAGTACTTC,CAIRGGGSYEQYF
.,once,TRBJ2-7,TRBV15,TGTGCCACCAGCAGAGATCGTGGGGGCCCCTACGAGCAGTACTTC,CATSRDRGGPYEQYF
TRBD2,.,TRBJ2-7,TRBV5-6,TGTGCCAGCAGCCAACTAGCGGGGGACTACGAGCAGTACTTC,CASSQLAGDYEQYF
.,once,TRBJ1-2,TRBV5-6,TGTGCCAGCAGCTTGGGGGCGAACTATGGCTACACCTTC,CASSLGANYGYTF
.,.,TRBJ2-1,TRBV18,TGTGCCAGCTCACCAATCAGGGAAGTCGGAGAGCAGTTCTTC,CASSPIREVGEQFF
.,once,TRBJ1-2,TRBV7-2,TGTGCCAGCAGCTACCACTCGGGGGGAGTCTATGGCTACACCTTC,CASSYHSGGVYGYTF
TRBD1,.,TRBJ1-4,TRBV11-2,TGTGCCAGCAGCTTAGATTCAGGGGGCTACTCTAATGAAAAACTGTTTTTT,CASSLDSGGYSNEKLFF
.,once,TRBJ2-2,TRBV5-1,TGCGCCAGCAGCCTCACTATGAACACCGGGGAGCTGTTTTTT,CASSLTMNTGELFF
.,.,TRBJ2-1,TRBV27,TGTGCCAGCAGTTTACAGTTGCAAAGCTCCTACAATGAGCAGTTCTTC,CASSLQLQSSYNEQFF
TRBD2,.,TRBJ2-7,TRBV28,TGTGCCAGCAGTTTTTCTACTAGCGGCCCCTACGAGCAGTACTTC,CASSFSTSGPYEQYF
.,.,TRBJ2-7,TRBV6-5,TGTGCCAGCAGTTACGGGGCAGGGAAAGGCTACGAGCAGTACTTC,CASSYGAGKGYEQYF
TRBD1,.,TRBJ2-3,TRBV13,TGTGCCAGCAGCTTAGGACAGGGGGTGGGCACAGATACGCAGTATTTT,CASSLGQGVGTDTQYF
.,.,TRBJ2-1,TRBV7-3,TGTGCCAGCAGCTTATACGGCGGGGATTCCTCCTACAATGAGCAGTTCTTC,CASSLYGGDSSYNEQFF
.,.,TRBJ2-2,TRBV9,TGTGCCAGCAGCGTGGTTACAACGAACACCGGGGAGCTGTTTTTT,CASSVVTTNTGELFF
TRBD1,once,TRBJ1-2,TRBV15,TGTGCCACCAGCAGGGACAGGGGGCACATTCCAACGTATGGCTACACCTTC,CATSRDRGHIPTYGYTF
TRBD2,.,TRBJ2-7,TRBV18,TGTGCCAGCTCACCAGGGCTAGCGGGGGCCTACGAGCAGTACTTC,CASSPGLAGAYEQYF